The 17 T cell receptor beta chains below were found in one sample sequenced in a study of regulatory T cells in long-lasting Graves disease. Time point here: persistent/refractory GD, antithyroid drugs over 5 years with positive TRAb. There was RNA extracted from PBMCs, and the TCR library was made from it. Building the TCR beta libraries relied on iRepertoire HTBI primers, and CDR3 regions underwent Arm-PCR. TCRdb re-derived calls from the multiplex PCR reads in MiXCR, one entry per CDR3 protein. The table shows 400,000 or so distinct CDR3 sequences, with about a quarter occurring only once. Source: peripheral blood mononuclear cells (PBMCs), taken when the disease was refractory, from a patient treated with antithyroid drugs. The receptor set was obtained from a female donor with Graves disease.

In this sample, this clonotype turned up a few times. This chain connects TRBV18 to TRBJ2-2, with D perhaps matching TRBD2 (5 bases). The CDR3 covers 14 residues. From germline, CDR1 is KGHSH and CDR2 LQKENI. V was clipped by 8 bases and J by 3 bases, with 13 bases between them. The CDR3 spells CASEGSSHTGELFF. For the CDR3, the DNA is TGTGCCAGCGAGGGATCTAGCCACACCGGGGAGCTGTTTTTT.

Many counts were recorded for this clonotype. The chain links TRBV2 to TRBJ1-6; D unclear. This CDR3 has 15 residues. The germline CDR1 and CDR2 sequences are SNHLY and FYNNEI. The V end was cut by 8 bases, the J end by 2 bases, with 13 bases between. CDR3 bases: TGTGCCAGCCTTACCCCCCAGGCCTATAATTCACCCCTCCACTTT. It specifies CASLTPQAYNSPLHF.

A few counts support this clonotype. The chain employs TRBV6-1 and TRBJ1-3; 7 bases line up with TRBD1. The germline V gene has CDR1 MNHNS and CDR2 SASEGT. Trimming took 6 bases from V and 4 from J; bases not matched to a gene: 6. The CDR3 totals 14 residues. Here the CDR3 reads CASSEDRRGNTIYF. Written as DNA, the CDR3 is TGTGCCAGCAGCGAGGACAGGAGGGGAAACACCATATATTTT.

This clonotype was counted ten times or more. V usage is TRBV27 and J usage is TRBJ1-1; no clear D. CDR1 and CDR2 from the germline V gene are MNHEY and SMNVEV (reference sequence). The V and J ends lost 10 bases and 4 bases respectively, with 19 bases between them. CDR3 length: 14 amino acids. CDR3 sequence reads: CAIKAGPRLTEAFF. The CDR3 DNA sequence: TGTGCCATCAAAGCCGGGCCAAGACTCACTGAAGCTTTCTTT.

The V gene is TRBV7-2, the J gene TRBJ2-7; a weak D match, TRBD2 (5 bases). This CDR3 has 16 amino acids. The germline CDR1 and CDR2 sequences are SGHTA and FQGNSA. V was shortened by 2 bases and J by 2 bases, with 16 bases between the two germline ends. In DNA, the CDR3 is TGTGCCAGCAGCTTAACCCGGGCAGGACTTACCTACGAGCAGTACTTC. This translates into CASSLTRAGLTYEQYF. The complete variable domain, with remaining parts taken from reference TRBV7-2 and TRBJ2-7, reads GAGVSQSPSNKVTEKGKDVELRCDPISGHTALYWYRQSLGQGLEFLIYFQGNSAPDKSGLPSDRFSAERTGGSVSTLTIQRTQQEDSAVYLCASSLTRAGLTYEQYFGPGTRLTVT.

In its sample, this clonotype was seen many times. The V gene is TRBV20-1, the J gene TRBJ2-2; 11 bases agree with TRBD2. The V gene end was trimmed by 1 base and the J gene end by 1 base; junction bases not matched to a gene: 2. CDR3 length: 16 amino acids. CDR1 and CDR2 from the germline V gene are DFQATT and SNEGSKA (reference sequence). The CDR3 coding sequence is TGCAGTGCTAGAGGGACTAGCGGGTTGAACACCGGGGAGCTGTTTTTT. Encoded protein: CSARGTSGLNTGELFF.

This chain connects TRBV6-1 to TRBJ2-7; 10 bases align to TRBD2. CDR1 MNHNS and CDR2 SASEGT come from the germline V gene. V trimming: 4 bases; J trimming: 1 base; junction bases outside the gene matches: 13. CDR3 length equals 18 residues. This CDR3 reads CASSGTGTSVAPSYEQYF. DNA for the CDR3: TGTGCCAGCAGTGGTACCGGGACTAGCGTGGCCCCTTCCTACGAGCAGTACTTC.

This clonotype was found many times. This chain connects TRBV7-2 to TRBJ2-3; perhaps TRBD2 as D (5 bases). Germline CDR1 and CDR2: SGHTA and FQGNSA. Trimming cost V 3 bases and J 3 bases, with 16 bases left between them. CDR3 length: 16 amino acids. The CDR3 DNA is TGTGCCAGCAGCTTCTCCGGGGAGTTAAGGACAGATACGCAGTATTTT. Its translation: CASSFSGELRTDTQYF.

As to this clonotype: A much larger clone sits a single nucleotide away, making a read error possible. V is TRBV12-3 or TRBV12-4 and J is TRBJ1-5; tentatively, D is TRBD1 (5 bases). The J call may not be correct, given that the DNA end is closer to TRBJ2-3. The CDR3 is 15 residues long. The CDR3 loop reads CASSRQPHSNQPQYF. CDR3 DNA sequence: TGTGCCAGCAGCCGACAGCCACATAGCAATCAGCCCCAGTATTTT.

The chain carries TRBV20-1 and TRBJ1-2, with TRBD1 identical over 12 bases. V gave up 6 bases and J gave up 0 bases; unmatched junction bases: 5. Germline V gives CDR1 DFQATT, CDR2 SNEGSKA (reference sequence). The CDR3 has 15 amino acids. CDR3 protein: CSARDRGQSNYGYTF. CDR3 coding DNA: TGCAGTGCCCGGGACAGGGGGCAATCTAACTATGGCTACACCTTC.

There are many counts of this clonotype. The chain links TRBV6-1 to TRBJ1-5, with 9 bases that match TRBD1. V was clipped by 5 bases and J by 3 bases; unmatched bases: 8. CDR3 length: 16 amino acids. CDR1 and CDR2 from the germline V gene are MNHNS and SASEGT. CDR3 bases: TGTGCCAGCAGTACCTCGAGGACAGGGGCCAATCAGCCCCAGCATTTT. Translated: CASSTSRTGANQPQHF.

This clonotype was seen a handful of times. CDR3 in amino acids: CSASRGGWKETQYF. CDR3 DNA sequence: TGCAGTGCTAGTCGGGGGGGCTGGAAGGAGACCCAGTACTTC. This rearrangement joins TRBV20-1 to TRBJ2-5, with TRBD2 matching 8 bases. Germline values: CDR1 DFQATT, CDR2 SNEGSKA (reference sequence). V lost 3 bases and J lost 5; bases outside the gene matches: 8. The CDR3 length is 14 residues.

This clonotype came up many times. The CDR3 DNA follows: TGTGCCAGCAGTCGACAGATGCAAGAGACCCAGTACTTC. It is translated as CASSRQMQETQYF. The rearrangement joins TRBV28 to TRBJ2-5; D may be TRBD1 (5 bases). Germline V gene data show CDR1 as MDHEN and CDR2 as SYDVKM. Trimming cost V 5 bases and J 2 bases, with 9 bases left between them. CDR3 length: 13 residues.

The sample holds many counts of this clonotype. CDR3 sequence: CASRGDLEKLFF. In DNA, the CDR3 is TGTGCCAGCAGGGGGGACCTCGAAAAACTGTTTTTT. The genes are TRBV28 and TRBJ1-4; D is possibly TRBD1 (5 bases). Germline V gene sequence: CDR1 MDHEN, CDR2 SYDVKM. V was clipped by 6 bases and J by 8 bases, with 10 bases between them. The CDR3 totals 12 residues.

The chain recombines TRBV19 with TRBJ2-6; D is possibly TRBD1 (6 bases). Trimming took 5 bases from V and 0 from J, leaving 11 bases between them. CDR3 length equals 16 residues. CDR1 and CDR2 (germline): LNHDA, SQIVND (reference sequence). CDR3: CASSPQGSSGANVLTF. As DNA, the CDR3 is TGTGCCAGTAGTCCTCAGGGGAGCTCTGGGGCCAACGTCCTGACTTTC.

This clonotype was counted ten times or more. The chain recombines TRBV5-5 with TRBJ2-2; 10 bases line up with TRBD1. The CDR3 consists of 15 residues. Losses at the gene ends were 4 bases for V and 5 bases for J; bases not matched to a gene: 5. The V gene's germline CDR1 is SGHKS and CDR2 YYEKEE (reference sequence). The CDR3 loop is CASSPGDRGTGELFF. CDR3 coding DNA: TGTGCCAGCAGCCCGGGGGACAGGGGAACCGGGGAGCTGTTTTTT.

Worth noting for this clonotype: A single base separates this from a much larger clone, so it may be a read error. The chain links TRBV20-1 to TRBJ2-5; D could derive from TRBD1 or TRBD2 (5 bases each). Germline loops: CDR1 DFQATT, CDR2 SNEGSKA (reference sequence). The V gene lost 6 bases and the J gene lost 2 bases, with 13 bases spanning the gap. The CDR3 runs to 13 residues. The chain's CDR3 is CSAMGRGQETQYF. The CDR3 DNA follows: TGCAGTGCCATGGGACGGGGACAAGAGACCCAGTACTTC.